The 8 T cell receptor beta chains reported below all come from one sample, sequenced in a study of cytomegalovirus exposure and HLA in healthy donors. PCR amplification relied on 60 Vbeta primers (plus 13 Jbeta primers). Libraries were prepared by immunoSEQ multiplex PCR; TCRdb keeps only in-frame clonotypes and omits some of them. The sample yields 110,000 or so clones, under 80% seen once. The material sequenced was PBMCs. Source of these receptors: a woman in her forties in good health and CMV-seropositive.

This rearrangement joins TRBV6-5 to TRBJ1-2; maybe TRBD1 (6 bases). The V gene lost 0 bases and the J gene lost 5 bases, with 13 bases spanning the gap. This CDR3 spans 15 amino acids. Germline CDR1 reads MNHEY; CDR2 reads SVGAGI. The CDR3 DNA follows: TGTGCCAGCAGTTACTCAACAGGGAGCTCGTATGGCTACACCTTC. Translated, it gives CASSYSTGSSYGYTF.

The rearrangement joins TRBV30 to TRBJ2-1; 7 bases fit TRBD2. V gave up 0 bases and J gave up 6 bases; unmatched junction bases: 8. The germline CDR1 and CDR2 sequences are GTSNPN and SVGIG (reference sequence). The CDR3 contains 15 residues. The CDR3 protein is CAWSVPGLSLNEQFF. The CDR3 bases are TGTGCCTGGAGTGTACCGGGACTATCCCTCAATGAGCAGTTCTTC.

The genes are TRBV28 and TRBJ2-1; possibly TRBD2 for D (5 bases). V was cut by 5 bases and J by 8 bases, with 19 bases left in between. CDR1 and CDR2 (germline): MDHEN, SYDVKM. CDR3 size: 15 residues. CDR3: CASSRTPTPPYEQFF. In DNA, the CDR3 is TGTGCCAGCAGTCGGACTCCGACACCCCCTTATGAGCAGTTCTTC.

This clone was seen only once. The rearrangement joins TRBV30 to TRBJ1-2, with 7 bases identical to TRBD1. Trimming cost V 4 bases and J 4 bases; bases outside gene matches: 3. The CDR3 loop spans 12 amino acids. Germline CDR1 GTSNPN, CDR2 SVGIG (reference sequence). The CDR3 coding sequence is TGTGCCTGGACGGACAGGTGCTATGGCTACACCTTC. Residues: CAWTDRCYGYTF.

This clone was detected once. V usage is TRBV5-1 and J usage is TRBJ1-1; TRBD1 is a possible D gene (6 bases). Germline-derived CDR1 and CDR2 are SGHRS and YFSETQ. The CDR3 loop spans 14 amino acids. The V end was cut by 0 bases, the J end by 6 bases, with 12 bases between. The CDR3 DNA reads TGCGCCAGCAGCTTGGCGGCAGGGGCCCCTGAAGCTTTCTTT. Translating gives CASSLAAGAPEAFF.

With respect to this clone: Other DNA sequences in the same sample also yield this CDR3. Here the CDR3 reads CASSLDRGNTEAFF. The DNA for the CDR3 is TGTGCCAGCAGTTTAGACAGGGGGAACACTGAAGCTTTCTTT. V gene TRBV28 combines with J gene TRBJ1-1; 8 positions match TRBD1. CDR1 and CDR2 (germline): MDHEN, SYDVKM. After removal of 2 bases from V and 1 base from J, the junction contained 0 bases not matched to a gene. The CDR3 has 14 residues.

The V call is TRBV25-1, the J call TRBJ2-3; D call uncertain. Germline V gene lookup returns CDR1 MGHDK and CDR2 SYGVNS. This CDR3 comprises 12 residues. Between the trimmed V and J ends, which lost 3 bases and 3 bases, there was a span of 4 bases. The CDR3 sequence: CASSDGTDTQYF. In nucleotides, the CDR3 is TGTGCCAGCAGTGACGGGACAGATACGCAGTATTTT.

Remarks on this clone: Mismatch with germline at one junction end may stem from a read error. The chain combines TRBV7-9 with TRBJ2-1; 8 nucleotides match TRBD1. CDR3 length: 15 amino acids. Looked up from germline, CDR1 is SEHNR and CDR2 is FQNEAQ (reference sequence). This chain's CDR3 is CSSSSRDRIIDEQFF. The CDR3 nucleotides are TGTTCCAGCAGCTCCCGGGACAGGATTATCGATGAGCAGTTCTTC.